A selection of T cell receptor beta chains follows, all from one sample in a study of blood T cells in healthy people across ages. TCRdb reprocessed the 5' RACE reads with MiXCR, giving one entry per CDR3 protein. The sample has around 1,500,000 distinct CDR3 sequences, roughly 28% seen once. The sample was blood. Every receptor here comes from a woman aged 25 to 39 in good health. Each CDR3 is given without its conserved first and last residue.

j_call v_call cdr3_aa
TRBJ2-7 TRBV7-9 ASSWDRVSHEQY
TRBJ2-3 TRBV9 ASGQGDSTDTQY
TRBJ2-7 TRBV4-3 ASSQVLSGRGYEQY
TRBJ2-5 TRBV4-1 ASSQDPAGTETQY
TRBJ2-1 TRBV7-9 ASSRLTGMSYNEQF
TRBJ2-1 TRBV20-1 SAKGLDEQF
TRBJ1-1 TRBV20-1 SASNLVRGGTEAF
TRBJ2-7 TRBV5-1 ASNTDRLYEQY
TRBJ2-3 TRBV20-1 SARVGDSGTDTQY
TRBJ2-3 TRBV12-3/TRBV12-4 ASKPGLATDTQY
. TRBV7-6 ASRGQGILDEQY
TRBJ2-5 TRBV20-1 SAREGLAGSLAAQY
TRBJ1-1 TRBV7-3 ARPKGAGTEAF
TRBJ2-7 TRBV13 ASSAGGGTYEQY